The rows below give T cell receptor beta chains drawn from one sample of a study of CXCR3-negative and CXCR3-positive naive CD8 T cells. Using the 5' RACE reads, TCRdb records one entry per CDR3 protein without DNA. The sample table includes 130,000 to 150,000 distinct CDR3 sequences. Material: naive CXCR3+ CD8+ T cells from blood. The receptors come from a human donor in good health. Some clones in this sample may be carry-over from other donors' samples. Each CDR3 is given with its conserved first and last residue.

length: 14; V: TRBV14; J: TRBJ2-1; CDR3: CASSQSGNYNEQFF
length: 12; V: TRBV6-2/TRBV6-3; J: TRBJ1-2; CDR3: CASSYGGPDYTF
length: 16; V: TRBV18; J: TRBJ2-3; CDR3: CASSPQGQGVADTQYF
length: 17; V: TRBV6-2/TRBV6-3; J: TRBJ2-3; CDR3: CASNSLNGAGGTDTQYF
length: 17; V: TRBV7-9; J: TRBJ1-5; CDR3: CASSPSDSGYSNQPQHF
length: 14; V: TRBV29-1; J: TRBJ2-1; CDR3: CSVEDRESYNEQFF
length: 18; V: TRBV14; J: TRBJ2-2; CDR3: CASSQDLGLAANTGELFF
length: 15; V: TRBV15; J: TRBJ2-1; CDR3: CATSITKADYNEQFF
length: 18; V: TRBV11-3; J: TRBJ2-2; CDR3: CASSPWGGQGTNTGALFF
length: 12; V: TRBV7-6; J: TRBJ2-7; CDR3: CASSSQAYEQYF
length: 14; V: TRBV12-3/TRBV12-4; J: TRBJ2-3; CDR3: CASNPTDVPDTQYF
length: 15; V: TRBV13; J: TRBJ2-7; CDR3: CASSLAGQGAYEQYF
length: 14; V: TRBV9; J: TRBJ2-7; CDR3: CASSVTFRGSEQYF
length: 15; V: TRBV12-3/TRBV12-4; J: TRBJ2-3; CDR3: CASSFVSGARDTQYF
length: 15; V: TRBV4-2; J: TRBJ1-1; CDR3: CASSHSSGMNTEAFF
length: 15; V: TRBV28; J: TRBJ2-7; CDR3: CASRTGTGLFHEQYF
length: 15; V: TRBV7-9; J: TRBJ2-1; CDR3: CASSLAIQGGNEQFF
length: 14; V: TRBV29-1; J: TRBJ2-3; CDR3: CSPRSGQGTDTRYF
length: 14; V: TRBV12-3/TRBV12-4; J: TRBJ2-4; CDR3: CASSFAGAKNIQYF
length: 17; V: TRBV6-5; J: TRBJ1-2; CDR3: CASSYSRTGTPLDGYTF
length: 17; V: TRBV18; J: TRBJ2-1; CDR3: CASSPPVQYGYYNEQFF
length: 14; V: TRBV7-2; J: TRBJ2-1; CDR3: CASSLWTGPNEQFF
length: 16; V: TRBV9; J: TRBJ2-3; CDR3: CASSPAAGGRADTQYF
length: 15; V: TRBV28; J: TRBJ2-2; CDR3: CASSTPFTPGGELFF
length: 13; V: TRBV7-2; J: TRBJ2-5; CDR3: CASIAGLGETQYF
length: 17; V: TRBV7-9; J: TRBJ2-2; CDR3: CASSFAGITPNTGELFF
length: 11; V: TRBV5-1; J: TRBJ2-7; CDR3: CASSRGYEQYF
length: 15; V: TRBV20-1; J: TRBJ1-2; CDR3: CSARDAGQGASGYTF
length: 20; V: TRBV4-3; J: TRBJ2-4; CDR3: CASSQRTRPGPEGGQNIQYF
length: 18; V: TRBV7-9; J: TRBJ2-6; CDR3: CASSLLGGVFSGANVLTF
length: 15; V: TRBV6-2/TRBV6-3; J: TRBJ1-2; CDR3: CASSSPRTGDYGYTF
length: 15; V: TRBV5-1; J: TRBJ1-1; CDR3: CASSPGTGVNTEAFF
length: 17; V: TRBV7-8; J: TRBJ2-7; CDR3: CASSLAPPSIGGYEQYF
length: 17; V: TRBV14; J: TRBJ2-4; CDR3: CASSQGKIGGDKNIQYF
length: 12; V: TRBV20-1; J: TRBJ2-1; CDR3: CSARDRGDEQFF
length: 16; V: TRBV2; J: TRBJ2-1; CDR3: CARPAFEGLTYNEQFF
length: 15; V: TRBV20-1; J: TRBJ2-7; CDR3: CSALTSGSSWGEQYF
length: 13; V: TRBV28; J: TRBJ2-7; CDR3: CASRQTGNYEQYF
length: 14; V: TRBV7-2; J: TRBJ1-2; CDR3: CASSFSAESYGYTF
length: 13; V: TRBV12-3/TRBV12-4; J: TRBJ2-7; CDR3: CASSLRGANEQYF
length: 14; V: TRBV20-1; J: TRBJ2-1; CDR3: CSASSGGVYNEQFF
length: 14; V: TRBV6-2/TRBV6-3; J: TRBJ1-1; CDR3: CASSYLSSGQEAFF
length: 12; V: TRBV29-1; J: TRBJ1-2; CDR3: CSVAGPDYGYTF
length: 13; V: TRBV7-9; J: TRBJ2-5; CDR3: CASSHRGEETQYF
length: 16; V: TRBV28; J: TRBJ1-6; CDR3: CASSLTVDTYNSPLHF
length: 14; V: TRBV5-4; J: TRBJ1-6; CDR3: CASRPDRGISPLHF